These 18 T cell receptor beta chains originate from one sample sequenced in a study of T cells after yellow fever vaccination. A single record per CDR3 protein comes from TCRdb applying MiXCR to the 5' RACE reads. Seen here are 180,000 or so distinct CDR3 sequences, approximately 10% observed once, and the top ten hold 36%. Material: CD8+ T cells sorted from PBMCs, obtained 15 days after the yellow fever booster vaccination. These receptors were collected from a man aged 18 to 29 who received the YFV17D yellow fever vaccine.

The V gene is TRBV5-5, the J gene TRBJ2-5, with D hard to call. CDR1 is SGHKS and CDR2 is YYEKEE in the germline V gene (reference sequence). With 1 base removed from V and 4 bases from J, the gap between germline ends came to 17 bases. The length of the CDR3 is 16 residues. CDR3 DNA: TGTGCCAGCAGCTTGAGGTCATGGGGTGTCGTAGAGACCCAGTACTTC. Amino acid sequence: CASSLRSWGVVETQYF.

This clonotype has at least ten counts. The DNA of the CDR3 is TGTGCCAGCAGTTTAGCCGGGGCGAGCTCCTACGAGCAGTACTTC. Its protein product is CASSLAGASSYEQYF. The chain combines TRBV27 with TRBJ2-7; D is possibly TRBD1 or TRBD2 (5 bases each). The CDR3 runs 15 residues. The V gene lost 2 bases and the J gene lost 0 bases, with 11 bases spanning the gap. The germline CDR1 and CDR2 sequences are MNHEY and SMNVEV (reference sequence).

This clonotype has just a few counts. The chain uses TRBV5-1 and TRBJ1-2; D is unclear. The length of the CDR3 is 15 residues. V was shortened by 0 bases and J by 8 bases, with 17 bases between the two germline ends. Germline V gene data show CDR1 as SGHRS and CDR2 as YFSETQ. DNA of the CDR3: TGCGCCAGCAGCTTGGCAGGTGGAGGGATGCTGGGCTACACCTTC. Its protein is CASSLAGGGMLGYTF.

The V gene is TRBV2, the J gene TRBJ2-7; TRBD2 is a possible D gene (7 bases). The V gene lost 2 bases and the J gene lost 2 bases, with 13 bases spanning the gap. Germline loops: CDR1 SNHLY, CDR2 FYNNEI. CDR3 length: 15 amino acids. CDR3 in amino acids: CASSESGGGTYEQYF. The CDR3 region has the DNA TGTGCCAGCAGTGAATCTGGCGGGGGCACCTACGAGCAGTACTTC.

The chain is built from TRBV7-9 and TRBJ2-3; 10 bases line up with TRBD2. This CDR3 comprises 15 residues. Germline loops: CDR1 SEHNR, CDR2 FQNEAQ (reference sequence). V was pared by 5 bases and J by 5 bases, with 7 bases of the junction left unmatched. In DNA, the CDR3 is TGTGCCAGCAGCGCCCTAGCGGGGGTTGGAGATACGCAGTATTTT. Its protein product is CASSALAGVGDTQYF.

This clonotype occurred a few times. At one of its ends the junction is not consistent with the germline gene, which may arise from a read error. This sequence joins TRBV28 and TRBJ2-1; 7 bases align to TRBD1. The V gene's germline CDR1 is MDHEN and CDR2 SYDVKM. This CDR3 region has 13 residues. The CDR3 reads CASSRPPGQPSLF. The CDR3 bases are TGTGCCAGCAGCAGACCTCCGGGACAGCCGAGTCTCTTC.

The CDR3 region is CATSDSLAGASTDTQYF. CDR3 in DNA: TGTGCCACCAGTGATTCCTTAGCGGGGGCGAGCACAGATACGCAGTATTTT. This chain joins TRBV24-1 and TRBJ2-3; 9 nucleotides align to TRBD2. From germline, CDR1 is KGHDR and CDR2 SFDVKD. Germline trimming cut 2 bases from V and 0 bases from J; bases unmatched to any gene: 5. The length of the CDR3 is 17 residues.

This clonotype turned up a few times. V and J are TRBV6-2 or TRBV6-3 and TRBJ1-2; unclear D gene. The V end lost 0 bases, the J end lost 4 bases, and 9 bases lay between the germline ends. CDR1 MNHEY and CDR2 SVGEGT come from the germline V gene. This CDR3 region has 14 residues. The CDR3 spells CASSYSTRSYGYTF. CDR3 DNA sequence: TGTGCCAGCAGTTACTCCACACGTTCCTATGGCTACACCTTC.

This clonotype has only a few counts. The chain combines TRBV20-1 with TRBJ2-7, with D tentatively TRBD2 (5 bases). The CDR3 has 16 residues. Trimming left V 0 bases short and J 2 bases short, with 17 bases between. From germline, CDR1 is DFQATT and CDR2 SNEGSKA (reference sequence). The CDR3 sequence: CSARDSAGVLPYEQYF. CDR3 DNA sequence: TGCAGTGCTAGAGATTCCGCGGGTGTTCTCCCCTACGAGCAGTACTTC.

Written as DNA, the CDR3 is TGTGCCAGCAGCTTATTGATGAGGTCTACTAGCGCGGGCCAAGAGACCCAGTACTTC. Its protein is CASSLLMRSTSAGQETQYF. The chain joins TRBV7-2 to TRBJ2-5; 7 bases line up with TRBD2. V was clipped by 2 bases and J by 1 base; unmatched bases: 16. Per germline, CDR1 SGHTA and CDR2 FQGNSA. CDR3 length: 19 amino acids.

V usage is TRBV7-9 and J usage is TRBJ1-5, with TRBD1 matching over 10 bases. Trimming at V came to 4 bases and at J to 6 bases, leaving 6 bases not matched to a gene. CDR3 length: 15 residues. Germline V CDR1 and CDR2: SEHNR, FQNEAQ (reference sequence). CDR3 residues: CASSSGQGSSQPQHF. CDR3 bases: TGTGCCAGCAGCTCGGGACAGGGGTCGAGTCAGCCCCAGCATTTT.

The rearrangement joins TRBV5-4 to TRBJ2-1; D is unclear. Germline CDR1 SGHNT, CDR2 YYREEE (reference sequence). CDR3 length: 16 residues. The germline V and J ends were trimmed by 4 bases and 0 bases, with 14 bases remaining between them. DNA of the CDR3: TGTGCCAGCAGCACCTTGGAAAGGAGCTCCTACAATGAGCAGTTCTTC. It yields the protein CASSTLERSSYNEQFF.

This chain joins TRBV7-8 and TRBJ2-3, with 15 bases that match TRBD2. V was pared by 3 bases and J by 8 bases, with 18 bases of the junction left unmatched. Germline CDR1 is SGHVS and CDR2 is FQNEAQ. This CDR3 is built from 20 residues. The CDR3 DNA is TGTGCCAGCAGCTTGGGTCCCGGACTAGCGGGGGGGCCCCATCGGAGTACGCAGTATTTT. Encoded protein: CASSLGPGLAGGPHRSTQYF.

This chain connects TRBV27 to TRBJ2-4, with D maybe TRBD1 (5 bases). This CDR3 has 12 amino acids. V gave up 8 bases and J gave up 6 bases, with 11 bases separating them. Germline values: CDR1 MNHEY, CDR2 SMNVEV (reference sequence). CDR3 DNA: TGTGCCAGCCGTGACAGTTCAAACATTCAGTACTTC. Protein: CASRDSSNIQYF.

This clonotype was detected only a few times. The chain joins TRBV11-2 to TRBJ2-5; D is perhaps TRBD1 or TRBD2 (5 bases each). This CDR3 is built from 17 residues. V lost 5 bases to trimming and J lost 0 bases, with 19 bases between them. Germline CDR1 is SGHAT and CDR2 is FQNNGV. The CDR3 spells CASSPGAGKGYQETQYF. The CDR3 DNA is TGTGCCAGCAGCCCCGGGGCAGGGAAAGGGTACCAAGAGACCCAGTACTTC.

The V call is TRBV12-3 or TRBV12-4, the J call TRBJ2-3; D remains unclear. This CDR3 has 14 residues. Trimming left V 6 bases short and J 6 bases short, with 16 bases between. CDR3 nucleotide sequence: TGTGCCAGCAGCACGGCCGCTAGAACGGATACGCAGTATTTT. Translation: CASSTAARTDTQYF.

The rearrangement links TRBV6-5 to TRBJ1-1; perhaps TRBD1 as D (5 bases). The germline gives CDR1 MNHEY, CDR2 SVGAGI. Trimming removed 5 bases from V and 11 bases from J, with 15 bases in between. The CDR3 spans 12 residues. This CDR3 is CASSHGGGVAFF. The CDR3 coding sequence is TGTGCCAGCAGTCATGGGGGAGGAGTGGCTTTCTTT.

Remarks on this clonotype: A read error may produce the germline difference seen at one junction end. The chain has TRBV7-3 and TRBJ1-2; D is possibly TRBD1 (6 bases). CDR3 length: 15 amino acids. Germline lookup yields CDR1 SGHTA and CDR2 FQGTGA. Written as DNA, the CDR3 is TGTGCCAGCGGCTTAATGGCGGGGGGCAGCTATGGCTACACCTTC. This translates into CASGLMAGGSYGYTF.